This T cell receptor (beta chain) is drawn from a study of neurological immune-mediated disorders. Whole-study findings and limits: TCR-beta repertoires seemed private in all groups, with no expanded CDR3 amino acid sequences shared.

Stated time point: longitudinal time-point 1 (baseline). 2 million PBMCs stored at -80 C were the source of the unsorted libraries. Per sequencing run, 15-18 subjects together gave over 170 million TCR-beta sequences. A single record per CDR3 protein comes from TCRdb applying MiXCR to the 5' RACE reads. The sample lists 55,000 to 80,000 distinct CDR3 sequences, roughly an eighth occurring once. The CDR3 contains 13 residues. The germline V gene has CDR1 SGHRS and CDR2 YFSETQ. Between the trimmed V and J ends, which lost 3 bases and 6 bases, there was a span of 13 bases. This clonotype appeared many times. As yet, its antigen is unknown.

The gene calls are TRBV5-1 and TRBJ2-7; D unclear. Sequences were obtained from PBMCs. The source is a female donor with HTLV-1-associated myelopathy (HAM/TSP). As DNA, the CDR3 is TGCGCCAGCAGCTATATAATCTCCGGCGAGCAGTACTTC. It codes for CASSYIISGEQYF.